The source of this T cell receptor (beta chain) is a study of blood T cells in healthy people across ages. Primers used in a second PCR of roughly 7 to 12 cycles were a sample-barcoded 5' primer and a J-beta primer mix. Each cDNA was tagged by a template-switch adaptor containing 12 random nucleotides. TCRdb passed the 5' RACE reads through MiXCR, listing each CDR3 protein once. Among around 990,000 distinct CDR3 sequences listed, more than 30% were seen once. Germline V lookup: CDR1 DFQATT, CDR2 SNEGSKA (reference sequence). The CDR3 is 13 amino acids. V dropped 2 bases and J dropped 7 bases, with 11 bases sitting between them. This clonotype turned up a few times. This may be a read error: a much more frequent sequence differs by one nucleotide.

The chain couples TRBV20-1 to TRBJ2-2, with D possibly being TRBD1 or TRBD2 (6 bases each). This TCR came from a man in his late teens or twenties in good health. The sample comprised blood. This chain's CDR3 is CSARRGRDGELFF. In DNA, the CDR3 is TGCAGTGCTAGACGGGGGCGCGACGGGGAGCTGTTTTTT.